These 18 T cell receptor beta chains came from one sample sequenced in a study of T-cell reconstitution after alpha-beta-depleted transplantation in children. Preparation of the TCRbeta library involved a method that used unique molecular identifiers. TCRdb passed the PCR reads through MiXCR, listing each CDR3 protein once. The sample carries around 600,000 distinct CDR3 sequences, over 15% recorded once. The source was PBMCs from the stem cell graft donor, collected from the stem cell graft. The source is a human donor who donated a stem cell graft to a child with acute myeloid leukemia.

The V and J genes are TRBV6-1 and TRBJ2-5; D is undetermined. Germline CDR1 MNHNS, CDR2 SASEGT. This CDR3 region has 15 residues. The V end was cut by 1 base, the J end by 1 base, with 10 bases between. As DNA, the CDR3 is TGTGCCAGCAGTGAAGGGCCGACCGCCCAAGAGACCCAGTACTTC. Protein: CASSEGPTAQETQYF.

This clonotype was observed a handful of times. CDR3 residues: CSATNVKSYNEQFF. The CDR3 DNA reads TGCAGTGCCACAAACGTCAAGTCCTACAATGAGCAGTTCTTC. The chain employs TRBV20-1 and TRBJ2-1; D unclear. CDR1 is DFQATT, CDR2 SNEGSKA, per germline (reference sequence). The CDR3 totals 14 residues. Trimming cost V 6 bases and J 1 base, with 13 bases left between them.

This clonotype was observed a few times. The chain recombines TRBV5-1 with TRBJ1-1; 8 bases are a match to TRBD1. There are 17 residues in the CDR3. Germline CDR1 and CDR2: SGHRS and YFSETQ. Germline trimming cut 0 bases from V and 1 base from J; bases unmatched to any gene: 8. The CDR3 reads CASSLDGQGRSNTEAFF. The CDR3 bases are TGCGCCAGCAGCTTGGATGGACAGGGTAGATCGAACACTGAAGCTTTCTTT. The variable domain in full, with the rest retrieved from reference TRBV5-1 and TRBJ1-1, is KAGVTQTPRYLIKTRGQQVTLSCSPISGHRSVSWYQQTPGQGLQFLFEYFSETQRNKGNFPGRFSGRQFSNSRSEMNVSTLELGDSALYLCASSLDGQGRSNTEAFFGQGTRLTVV.

This clonotype was observed at least ten times. This chain connects TRBV15 to TRBJ2-1, with 7 positions matching TRBD1. The length of the CDR3 is 15 residues. V was clipped by 0 bases and J by 7 bases; unmatched bases: 6. Looked up from germline, CDR1 is LNHNV and CDR2 is YYDKDF (reference sequence). CDR3 sequence reads: CATSRDRGPYNEQFF. CDR3 nucleotides: TGTGCCACCAGCAGAGATAGGGGGCCGTATAATGAGCAGTTCTTC. Together with reference TRBV15 and TRBJ2-1, the CDR3 gives the full variable domain: DAMVIQNPRYQVTQFGKPVTLSCSQTLNHNVMYWYQQKSSQAPKLLFHYYDKDFNNEADTPDNFQSRRPNTSFCFLDIRSPGLGDTAMYLCATSRDRGPYNEQFFGPGTRLTVL.

The V call is TRBV4-1, the J call TRBJ2-3, with TRBD2 matching over 9 bases. This CDR3 comprises 18 residues. Germline CDR1 MGHRA, CDR2 YSYEKL. The trim removed 2 bases at V and 0 bases at J, leaving 9 bases unmatched. CDR3 coding DNA: TGCGCCAGCAGCCAAATAGCGGGGGCCCTTCTTAGCACAGATACGCAGTATTTT. It yields the protein CASSQIAGALLSTDTQYF.

This clonotype was found many times. The rearrangement uses TRBV20-1 and TRBJ2-3; D not resolved. From germline, CDR1 is DFQATT and CDR2 SNEGSKA (reference sequence). The V end was cut by 4 bases, the J end by 6 bases, with 11 bases between. This CDR3 has 12 amino acids. CDR3 sequence reads: CSAKDREDTQYF. DNA for the CDR3: TGCAGTGCTAAGGACCGCGAGGATACGCAGTATTTT.

The gene calls are TRBV7-2 and TRBJ2-1, with D unresolved. CDR3 length: 13 residues. Germline V gene sequence: CDR1 SGHTA, CDR2 FQGNSA. The V and J ends lost 4 bases and 8 bases respectively, with 12 bases between them. CDR3 region: CASSSSIGDEQFF. The CDR3 DNA sequence: TGTGCCAGCAGCTCTAGTATTGGGGATGAGCAGTTCTTC.

The V gene is TRBV12-3 or TRBV12-4, the J gene TRBJ2-5; no clear D. V was trimmed by 7 bases and J by 2 bases, leaving 8 bases between them. This CDR3 spans 12 amino acids. The CDR3 nucleotides read TGTGCCAGCACCTACCTGCAAGAGACCCAGTACTTC. Its protein is CASTYLQETQYF.

Ten or more counts support this clonotype. V gene TRBV20-1 combines with J gene TRBJ2-3; D gene uncertain. The CDR3 consists of 17 residues. The V end was cut by 7 bases, the J end by 2 bases, with 25 bases between. Germline-derived CDR1 and CDR2 are DFQATT and SNEGSKA (reference sequence). This CDR3 reads CSVERPWPNLPTDTQYF. The CDR3 coding sequence is TGCAGTGTAGAAAGACCATGGCCCAACCTCCCCACAGATACGCAGTATTTT.

The chain carries TRBV12-3 or TRBV12-4 and TRBJ2-3, with TRBD2 matching over 9 bases. V lost 4 bases to trimming and J lost 1 base; unmatched junction nucleotides: 6. CDR3 size: 16 residues. The CDR3 loop reads CASSYSASGGTDTQYF. The CDR3 DNA reads TGTGCCAGCAGTTATTCGGCTAGCGGGGGCACAGATACGCAGTATTTT.

This clonotype was seen repeatedly, ten times or more. The rearrangement uses TRBV6-1 and TRBJ2-3, with unresolved D. The germline V gene has CDR1 MNHNS and CDR2 SASEGT. The V gene lost 6 bases and the J gene lost 6 bases, with 16 bases spanning the gap. CDR3 size: 14 residues. For the CDR3, the DNA is TGTGCCAGCAGGTTGGGCGGTAGAACGGATACGCAGTATTTT. It is translated as CASRLGGRTDTQYF.

The chain combines TRBV20-1 with TRBJ1-1; perhaps TRBD1 as D (5 bases). CDR1 is DFQATT and CDR2 is SNEGSKA in the germline V gene (reference sequence). The CDR3 length is 14 residues. V gave up 5 bases and J gave up 0 bases, with 13 bases separating them. The DNA of the CDR3 is TGCAGTGCTGGGGCAAGACCGATGAACACTGAAGCTTTCTTT. Translating gives CSAGARPMNTEAFF.

Ten or more counts support this clonotype. J is TRBJ2-1 and V is TRBV4-3; 7 bases map to TRBD2. The V gene's germline CDR1 is LGHNA and CDR2 YSLEER. The CDR3 is 18 amino acids. The J segment lost 8 bases and the V segment lost 0 bases, leaving 16 bases of the junction unmatched. The CDR3 here is CASSQDVSEAGYGDEQFF. The CDR3 coding sequence is TGCGCCAGCAGCCAAGACGTCTCGGAAGCGGGGTATGGGGATGAGCAGTTCTTC.

For this clonotype: This may be a read error, as it is one base from a much larger clone. The chain combines TRBV28 with TRBJ1-6; D call uncertain. This CDR3 spans 11 amino acids. V was shortened by 2 bases and J by 11 bases, with 4 bases between the two germline ends. Looked up from germline, CDR1 is MDHEN and CDR2 is SYDVKM. The CDR3 spells CASSLNAPLHF. CDR3 sequence (DNA): TGTGCCAGCAGTTTAAATGCACCCCTCCACTTT. Using reference TRBV28 and TRBJ1-6 for the parts outside the CDR3, the full variable domain is DVKVTQSSRYLVKRTGEKVFLECVQDMDHENMFWYRQDPGLGLRLIYFSYDVKMKEKGDIPEGYSVSREKKERFSLILESASTNQTSMYLCASSLNAPLHFGNGTRLTVT.

This clonotype was seen a handful of times. The chain joins TRBV25-1 to TRBJ2-1; D possibly corresponds to TRBD1 (5 bases). CDR1 is MGHDK and CDR2 is SYGVNS in the germline V gene. The V end lost 6 bases, the J end lost 9 bases, and 12 bases lay between the germline ends. The CDR3 length is 12 residues. The CDR3 region has the DNA TGTGCCAGCAGCCGGGTAGGGGTTGAGCAGTTCTTC. This sequence encodes CASSRVGVEQFF.

This clonotype was seen repeatedly, ten times or more. This rearrangement joins TRBV5-5 to TRBJ2-7; 9 bases match TRBD1. Germline V gene lookup returns CDR1 SGHKS and CDR2 YYEKEE (reference sequence). The length of the CDR3 is 15 residues. J gave up 2 bases and V 5 bases, and 8 bases lay outside the gene matches. The CDR3 DNA is TGTGCCAGCAGGCCCTGGGGACAGGGAACCTACGAGCAGTACTTC. It encodes CASRPWGQGTYEQYF.

This chain joins TRBV4-1 and TRBJ1-5; 7 nucleotides match TRBD1. Per germline, CDR1 MGHRA and CDR2 YSYEKL. CDR3 size: 18 residues. V was clipped by 0 bases and J by 4 bases; unmatched bases: 12. The CDR3 nucleotides are TGCGCCAGCAGCCAAGATCTCCCGGACAGGCTGAGAAATCAGCCCCAGCATTTT. It codes for CASSQDLPDRLRNQPQHF.

This clonotype was seen many times. The chain carries TRBV6-5 and TRBJ2-3; the match to TRBD1 covers 8 bases. CDR3 length: 16 residues. Losses at the gene ends were 0 bases for V and 2 bases for J; bases not matched to a gene: 4. From germline, CDR1 is MNHEY and CDR2 SVGAGI. This CDR3 reads CASSYSWTGYTDTQYF. In DNA, the CDR3 is TGTGCCAGCAGTTACTCCTGGACAGGGTACACAGATACGCAGTATTTT.